Listed here are 5 T cell receptor beta chains from one sample, sequenced in a study of shared clonotypes between healthy human individuals (dated by TCRdb to 2018 to 2020). The library relied on the immunoSEQ multiplex PCR assay. Sourced from immuneACCESS, this table was stored by TCRdb with only in-frame sequences that have V and J called. A share of the clones is absent; for the studies checked, an unresolved V gene accounts for under half, and the remainder has no known explanation. The sample table contains 2 million to 2.5 million clones; only one count was recorded for nearly 97% of them. The ten largest make up less than 0.15% of the sample. Material for sequencing was naive CD4+ T cells sorted from blood. Sample cell subset or site, as interpreted from the label and publication: CD45RA+ positively selected. Receptors were obtained from a man between 18 and 35 years old in good health.

The genes are TRBV27 and TRBJ1-4; D is uncertain. V shed 5 bases and J shed 7 bases, with 17 bases lying between them. CDR3 size: 15 residues. Germline lookup yields CDR1 MNHEY and CDR2 SMNVEV (reference sequence). CDR3 nucleotide sequence: TGTGCCAGCAGTCCGCTGTCATCCTGGGGTGAAAAACTGTTTTTT. Translation gives CASSPLSSWGEKLFF. The full variable domain, completed using reference TRBV27 and TRBJ1-4, is EAQVTQNPRYLITVTGKKLTVTCSQNMNHEYMSWYRQDPGLGLRQIYYSMNVEVTDKGDVPEGYKVSRKEKRNFPLILESPSPNQTSLYFCASSPLSSWGEKLFFGSGTQLSVL.

The V and J genes are TRBV10-2 and TRBJ2-7, with 12 bases lining up with TRBD2. With V trimmed by 8 bases and J by 3 bases, 8 bases remained unmatched. The CDR3 sequence is 15 residues long. Germline lookup yields CDR1 WSHSY and CDR2 SAAADI. The CDR3 DNA follows: TGCGCCAGCCAAGGGTCGACTAGCGGGAGCTACGAGCAGTACTTC. Its translation: CASQGSTSGSYEQYF.

A remark on this clone: Other DNA sequences from this sample encode an identical CDR3 as well. The genes are TRBV7-9 and TRBJ1-5; D not certain. Germline V lookup: CDR1 SEHNR, CDR2 FQNEAQ (reference sequence). This CDR3 region has 14 residues. Trimming removed 1 base from V and 1 base from J, with 5 bases in between. Written as DNA, the CDR3 is TGTGCCAGCAGCTTAGGGGCGAGCAATCAGCCCCAGCATTTT. It encodes CASSLGASNQPQHF.

The gene calls are TRBV30 and TRBJ2-6; TRBD1 is a possible D gene (5 bases). Germline V gives CDR1 GTSNPN, CDR2 SVGIG (reference sequence). The CDR3 is made up of 13 amino acids. Trimming took 7 bases from V and 1 from J, leaving 8 bases between them. The CDR3 DNA sequence: TGTGCCTCCAGGGTATCTGGGGCCAACGTCCTGACTTTC. It encodes CASRVSGANVLTF.

The chain recombines TRBV30 with TRBJ2-7, with 11 bases fitting TRBD2. CDR1 is GTSNPN, CDR2 SVGIG, per germline (reference sequence). The CDR3 consists of 15 residues. The ends lost 2 bases at V and 4 bases at J; junction bases unmatched: 7. DNA of the CDR3: TGTGCCTGGAGTCCCAATAGCGGGGGGGCTTACGAGCAGTACTTC. As protein: CAWSPNSGGAYEQYF.